This T cell receptor (beta chain) came from a study of metastatic and nonmetastatic thyroid tumors. Turning to the study itself: From malignant and benign thyroid patients, repertoires in blood and in tumor or nodule tissue were compared.

Each patient came to thyroid surgery without any prior treatment (of any kind). Under the authors' procedure: Clinicopathological groups of papillary thyroid cancer showed CDR3 differences that were used to build a distant-metastasis classifier. TCRdb reassembled clones from the PCR reads with MiXCR. What appears here as the V and J calls and clone size reflects TCRdb's work, not the paper's. The sample lists around 18,000 clones, 34% occurring once. V lost 3 bases to trimming and J lost 6 bases; unmatched junction nucleotides: 4. This CDR3 is 14 amino acids long. Study conclusions and caveats: Across blood and tumor, TCR beta diversity in malignant thyroid tumors was reportedly significantly higher than in benign nodules.

In this sample, this clone turned up a few times. Its antigen is as yet unknown. This rearrangement joins TRBV12-3 or TRBV12-4 to TRBJ1-5, with 8 bases aligning to TRBD1. This TCR came from a female donor with papillary thyroid cancer or a benign thyroid nodule (not recorded which). Some clones in this sample may be carry-over from other donors' samples. The sequencing sample was made of tumor tissue. Written as DNA, the CDR3 is TGTGCCAGCAGTTTGGACAGGGTCGCTCAGCCCCAGCATTTT. Its protein is CASSLDRVAQPQHF.